Listed below are T cell receptor beta chains from one sample, sequenced in a study of identical twins. MiXCR was run by TCRdb on the 5' RACE reads, yielding one entry per CDR3 protein. The data show about 690,000 distinct CDR3 sequences, less than 25% seen once. These same records also appear under a second study, on T cells expressing NK-cell markers.

The sequenced material came from PBMCs. The receptors here all came from a woman aged 18-29 years in good health. Both conserved end residues are part of each CDR3. The D gene is left open where the match is weak. Part of the rows lack a size; the others show once, few, many or a class for expanded clones.

V: TRBV12-3/TRBV12-4
D: -
size: few
J: TRBJ1-1
DNA: TGTGCCAGCAGTTTCGGGGGCCCCACTGAAGCTTTCTTT
CDR3: CASSFGGPTEAFF

V: TRBV20-1
D: TRBD2
size: -
J: TRBJ2-1
DNA: TGCAGTGCTAGAGATTGGACTAGCGGGGGGGACAATGAGCAGTTCTTC
CDR3: CSARDWTSGGDNEQFF

V: TRBV12-3/TRBV12-4
D: TRBD2
size: few
J: TRBJ2-1
DNA: TGTGCCAGCAACTACCTAGCGGAGTACAATGAGCAGTTCTTC
CDR3: CASNYLAEYNEQFF

V: TRBV12-3/TRBV12-4
D: TRBD1
size: -
J: TRBJ1-1
DNA: TGTGCCAGCAGTTCGGGACAGGTTGAAGCTTTCTTT
CDR3: CASSSGQVEAFF

V: TRBV20-1
D: TRBD2
size: many
J: TRBJ2-1
DNA: TGCAGTGCTACGACTAGCGGGGCCTACAATGAGCAGTTCTTC
CDR3: CSATTSGAYNEQFF

V: TRBV5-6
D: TRBD1
size: many
J: TRBJ1-2
DNA: TGTGCCAGCAGAAATGACAGGGGGCGTACCTATGGCTACACCTTC
CDR3: CASRNDRGRTYGYTF

V: TRBV7-7
D: TRBD2
size: -
J: TRBJ2-3
DNA: TGTGCCAGCAGCTTAGACGGACTAGAGGCCGATACGCAGTATTTT
CDR3: CASSLDGLEADTQYF

V: TRBV5-1
D: -
size: -
J: TRBJ2-2
DNA: TGCGCCAGCAGCTTGTCTAAGCAGTTGAGGCCCGGGGAGCTGTTTTTT
CDR3: CASSLSKQLRPGELFF

V: TRBV6-5
D: TRBD1
size: many
J: TRBJ2-7
DNA: TGTGCCAGCAGTTATTCCGGGACAGGGACCTACGAGCAGTACTTC
CDR3: CASSYSGTGTYEQYF

V: TRBV3-1
D: -
size: -
J: TRBJ2-5
DNA: TGTGCCAGCAGCTCGCCCGTATTGAAGACCCAGTACTTC
CDR3: CASSSPVLKTQYF

V: TRBV2
D: TRBD1
size: -
J: TRBJ1-6
DNA: TGTGCCAGCACCCGGACAGGGCTCCTTAATTCACCCCTCCACTTT
CDR3: CASTRTGLLNSPLHF

V: TRBV12-3/TRBV12-4
D: TRBD2
size: many
J: TRBJ2-1
DNA: TGTGCCAGCAGACGACCTCTAGCGGGAACAAGCAATGAGCAGTTCTTC
CDR3: CASRRPLAGTSNEQFF

V: TRBV20-1
D: TRBD1
size: -
J: TRBJ2-4
DNA: TGCAGTGCCCCACGGACAGGGGAAAACATTCAGTACTTC
CDR3: CSAPRTGENIQYF

V: TRBV12-3/TRBV12-4
D: -
size: -
J: TRBJ2-1
DNA: TGTGCCAGCAGATCTAGGGTTTGGGTCGGTAGCTCCAATGAGCAGTTCTTC
CDR3: CASRSRVWVGSSNEQFF

V: TRBV7-2
D: TRBD2
size: -
J: TRBJ2-7
DNA: TGTGCCAGCAGCCGGACTAGCGGGCTCTCCTACGAGCAGTACTTC
CDR3: CASSRTSGLSYEQYF

V: TRBV7-9
D: TRBD2
size: -
J: TRBJ2-1
DNA: TGTGCCAGCAGCTGGCGGAGCGGGGTCTACAATGAGCAGTTCTTC
CDR3: CASSWRSGVYNEQFF

V: TRBV7-2
D: -
size: -
J: TRBJ2-2
DNA: TGTGCCAGCAGCCTGGAGGGGGGCCGGGAGCTGTTTTTT
CDR3: CASSLEGGRELFF

V: TRBV12-3/TRBV12-4
D: -
size: -
J: TRBJ2-5
DNA: TGTGCCAGCAGTTGGTTGAGCGGCACCCAAGAGACCCAGTACTTC
CDR3: CASSWLSGTQETQYF

V: TRBV5-1
D: -
size: -
J: TRBJ2-7
DNA: TGCGCCAGCAGCGGAGGGGGTGGCTCCTACGAGCAGTACTTC
CDR3: CASSGGGGSYEQYF

V: TRBV7-2
D: TRBD2
size: few
J: TRBJ2-5
DNA: TGTGCCAGCAGCTTAGCGCGTAACAGCGGGGGGGGGACCCAGTACTTC
CDR3: CASSLARNSGGGTQYF

V: TRBV29-1
D: -
size: -
J: TRBJ2-5
DNA: TGCAGCGTTGAATCGCGGCTCAGACAAGAGACCCAGTACTTC
CDR3: CSVESRLRQETQYF

V: TRBV24-1
D: -
size: few
J: TRBJ2-1
DNA: TGTGCCACCAGTGACCCCAGGGTTAATGAGCAGTTCTTC
CDR3: CATSDPRVNEQFF